The next 8 T cell receptor beta chains were all read from a single sample in a study of cytomegalovirus exposure and HLA in healthy donors. The study ran its PCR with 60 Vbeta and 13 Jbeta primers. Using immunoSEQ multiplex PCR, the repertoire was profiled, and TCRdb retains in-frame clones only, with some absent. The data contain around 130,000 clones, approximately 80% of them singletons. The source material was PBMCs. These receptor sequences come from a woman aged 18-29 years in good health and CMV-seropositive.

The rearrangement uses TRBV5-4 and TRBJ2-1; 8 nucleotides align to TRBD1. Germline V gene sequence: CDR1 SGHNT, CDR2 YYREEE (reference sequence). V shed 4 bases, J shed 2 bases, and the junction held 8 bases outside the gene matches. The CDR3 is made up of 16 amino acids. CDR3 nucleotides: TGTGCCAGCAGCACAAAGACAGGGGATGCCTACAATGAGCAGTTCTTC. Residues: CASSTKTGDAYNEQFF. The entire variable domain, with the rest obtained from reference TRBV5-4 and TRBJ2-1, is as follows: ETGVTQSPTHLIKTRGQQVTLRCSSQSGHNTVSWYQQALGQGPQFIFQYYREEENGRGNFPPRFSGLQFPNYSSELNVNALELDDSALYLCASSTKTGDAYNEQFFGPGTRLTVL.

The gene calls are TRBV6-1 and TRBJ2-7; D remains unclear. Trimming took 5 bases from V and 5 from J, leaving 13 bases between them. Germline V gene lookup returns CDR1 MNHNS and CDR2 SASEGT. The CDR3 runs 13 residues. The CDR3 spells CASSRQMGNEQYF. DNA of the CDR3: TGTGCCAGCAGTCGTCAGATGGGCAACGAGCAGTACTTC.

The chain links TRBV30 to TRBJ2-7; D uncertain. The V and J ends lost 2 bases and 3 bases respectively, with 11 bases between them. The CDR3 is 13 residues long. Per germline, CDR1 GTSNPN and CDR2 SVGIG (reference sequence). This CDR3 reads CAWSLNPVYEQYF. The DNA of the CDR3 is TGTGCCTGGAGTCTTAACCCGGTCTACGAGCAGTACTTC.

The chain employs TRBV19 and TRBJ1-1, with a weak D call TRBD1 (6 bases). This CDR3 comprises 15 residues. V shed 5 bases and J shed 6 bases, with 19 bases lying between them. CDR1 is LNHDA, CDR2 SQIVND, per germline (reference sequence). For the CDR3, the DNA is TGTGCCAGTAGTCGAAAAGAGGGGGTAGTTTCTGAAGCTTTCTTT. Its translation is CASSRKEGVVSEAFF.

The rearrangement links TRBV25-1 to TRBJ1-4, with 7 nucleotides matching TRBD1. Trimming cost V 4 bases and J 2 bases; bases outside gene matches: 1. This CDR3 contains 14 residues. Per the germline V gene, CDR1 is MGHDK and CDR2 is SYGVNS. DNA for the CDR3: TGTGCCAGCAGTGGACAGGGCACTAATGAAAAACTGTTTTTT. Residues: CASSGQGTNEKLFF.

The rearrangement joins TRBV10-3 to TRBJ2-1; possibly TRBD1 for D (6 bases). Deletions cut 7 bases from V and 6 bases from J, with 13 bases between. CDR1 and CDR2 from the germline V gene are ENHRY and SYGVKD. The CDR3 contains 13 residues. CDR3 protein: CAIMVQGSNEQFF. CDR3 bases: TGTGCCATCATGGTTCAGGGGTCCAATGAGCAGTTCTTC.

V usage is TRBV7-9 and J usage is TRBJ2-1, with 8 bases matching TRBD2. The length of the CDR3 is 16 residues. The J segment lost 0 bases and the V segment lost 4 bases, leaving 5 bases of the junction unmatched. Germline V gene data show CDR1 as SEHNR and CDR2 as FQNEAQ (reference sequence). The CDR3, as DNA: TGTGCCAGCAGCTCGGAGCGGGGGAGCTCCTACAATGAGCAGTTCTTC. Translated, it gives CASSSERGSSYNEQFF. The full variable domain, rest sourced from reference TRBV7-9 and TRBJ2-1, is DTGVSQNPRHKITKRGQNVTFRCDPISEHNRLYWYRQTLGQGPEFLTYFQNEAQLEKSRLLSDRFSAERPKGSFSTLEIQRTEQGDSAMYLCASSSERGSSYNEQFFGPGTRLTVL.

The rearrangement joins TRBV28 to TRBJ1-5; 7 bases line up with TRBD1. V gave up 8 bases and J gave up 0 bases; unmatched junction bases: 7. CDR1 is MDHEN and CDR2 is SYDVKM in the germline V gene. The CDR3 length is 15 residues. CDR3 region: CASGGQSYSNQPQHF. Written as DNA, the CDR3 is TGTGCCAGCGGGGGACAGAGTTATAGCAATCAGCCCCAGCATTTT.